This T cell receptor beta chain came from a study of cytomegalovirus exposure and HLA in healthy donors. A word on this clone: The target antigen is unknown.

Study-wide results and limits: In vitro work confirmed that a few CMV-associated chains recognize CMV antigens. Equally common other TCR beta chains were less clonally expanded than HLA-associated ones, a later analysis found. Across donors, presence/absence analyses took sequencing depth to be roughly uniform. Overall, about 160 TCR beta chains were annotated as cytomegalovirus-associated.

PCR involved 60 Vbeta and 13 Jbeta primers. Assay: immunoSEQ multiplex PCR; the TCRdb copy retains only in-frame clones and omits some. Of some 240,000 clones listed, 85% to 95% are singletons. Trimming cost V 5 bases and J 9 bases, with 5 bases left between them. The CDR3 runs 10 residues. Germline CDR1 is SNHLY and CDR2 is FYNNEI. Specimen: PBMCs. The TCR comes from a girl aged 2-10 years in good health and CMV-seronegative. This chain uses TRBV2 with TRBJ2-1; D possibly corresponds to TRBD2 (5 bases). The CDR3: CASSRGEQFF. The CDR3 DNA sequence: TGTGCCAGCAGTCGGGGTGAGCAGTTCTTC.